These 29 T cell receptor beta chains originate from one sample sequenced in a study of PD-L1 blockade in urothelial cancer. The protocol was immunoSEQ multiplex PCR, while the TCRdb copy is restricted to in-frame clones and leaves out a portion. The data show 35,000 to 45,000 clones, 80% to 90% seen once. The specimen was PBMCs, collected around atezolizumab (anti-PD-L1) treatment. The receptors stem from a man in his fifties or sixties with urothelial cancer.

This clone was seen a single time. V and J are TRBV5-1 and TRBJ1-3, with a weak D call TRBD1 (6 bases). The V end was cut by 4 bases, the J end by 2 bases, with 13 bases between. The CDR3 is 15 residues long. CDR1 and CDR2 from the germline V gene are SGHRS and YFSETQ. Written as DNA, the CDR3 is TGCGCCAGCAGCCTCACTACAGGGACTGGAAACACCATATATTTT. It translates to CASSLTTGTGNTIYF. Supplemented by reference TRBV5-1 and TRBJ1-3, the full variable domain reads KAGVTQTPRYLIKTRGQQVTLSCSPISGHRSVSWYQQTPGQGLQFLFEYFSETQRNKGNFPGRFSGRQFSNSRSEMNVSTLELGDSALYLCASSLTTGTGNTIYFGEGSWLTVV.

This clone was detected only once. The CDR3 protein is CASRQGDGGYTF. The DNA of the CDR3 is TGTGCCAGCAGGCAGGGGGACGGTGGCTACACCTTC. The chain carries TRBV6-5 and TRBJ1-2; 7 nucleotides line up with TRBD1. The J segment lost 7 bases and the V segment lost 6 bases, leaving 5 bases of the junction unmatched. Germline V gives CDR1 MNHEY, CDR2 SVGAGI. The CDR3 spans 12 residues.

The chain couples TRBV6-5 to TRBJ2-1, with 12 nucleotides matching TRBD2. V shed 6 bases, J shed 9 bases, and the junction held 9 bases outside the gene matches. CDR1 and CDR2 (germline): MNHEY, SVGAGI. The CDR3 has 15 residues. The CDR3 bases are TGTGCCAGCAGCCAGCGACTAGCGGGAGTTTTTGAGCAGTTCTTC. This gives the protein CASSQRLAGVFEQFF.

The gene calls are TRBV4-3 and TRBJ1-1; TRBD1 is a possible D gene (6 bases). The V gene's germline CDR1 is LGHNA and CDR2 YSLEER. The CDR3 totals 16 residues. The germline V and J ends were trimmed by 3 bases and 1 base, with 15 bases remaining between them. Written as DNA, the CDR3 is TGCGCCAGCAGCCATCCCCTGAGAGGGGGGAACACTGAAGCTTTCTTT. It encodes CASSHPLRGGNTEAFF.

The chain combines TRBV25-1 with TRBJ2-1; D is undetermined. The CDR3 sequence is 11 residues long. Germline CDR1 is MGHDK and CDR2 is SYGVNS. Deletions cut 3 bases from V and 6 bases from J, with 3 bases between. The CDR3 loop is CASSDLNEQFF. The CDR3 DNA is TGTGCCAGCAGTGACCTCAATGAGCAGTTCTTC. The whole variable domain, remainder taken from reference TRBV25-1 and TRBJ2-1, is EADIYQTPRYLVIGTGKKITLECSQTMGHDKMYWYQQDPGMELHLIHYSYGVNSTEKGDLSSESTVSRIRTEHFPLTLESARPSHTSQYLCASSDLNEQFFGPGTRLTVL.

The V call is TRBV12-2, the J call TRBJ2-1; the table's D call of TRBD1 was not tested on the DNA. TRBV12-2 represents a pseudogene. The length of the CDR3 is 20 residues. This chain's CDR3 is CASRLFRSRGQRDSYNEQFF. Here the CDR3 DNA reads TGTGCAAGTCGCTTATTCCGGTCTAGGGGACAAAGAGACTCCTACAATGAGCAGTTCTTC.

This chain connects TRBV4-2 to TRBJ1-2, with D possibly matching TRBD1 (5 bases). CDR1 LGHNA and CDR2 YNFKEQ come from the germline V gene. This CDR3 comprises 14 residues. The V end was cut by 0 bases, the J end by 2 bases, with 7 bases between. The CDR3 DNA is TGTGCCAGCAGCCAAGAGGGGGGAAACTATGGCTACACCTTC. Its translation is CASSQEGGNYGYTF.

The V call is TRBV2, the J call TRBJ1-2; TRBD1 is a possible D gene (5 bases). The CDR3 consists of 14 residues. The germline V gene encodes CDR1 SNHLY and CDR2 FYNNEI. The ends were cut back, 5 bases at V and 5 bases at J, with 15 bases in the middle. This chain's CDR3 is CASSLAQGIYGYTF. In DNA, the CDR3 is TGTGCCAGCAGTTTGGCGCAGGGAATTTATGGCTACACCTTC.

The J gene is TRBJ2-7, the V gene TRBV18; a weak D match, TRBD1 (6 bases). Germline values: CDR1 KGHSH, CDR2 LQKENI. V lost 6 bases to trimming and J lost 3 bases, with 21 bases between them. The CDR3 consists of 16 residues. Here the CDR3 reads CASSPPLKAGVYEQYF. DNA for the CDR3: TGTGCCAGCTCCCCTCCTCTAAAAGCAGGGGTCTACGAGCAGTACTTC.

The table lists this clone with a few counts. The chain is built from TRBV29-1 and TRBJ2-1, with D possibly matching TRBD1 (6 bases). Germline CDR1 and CDR2: SQVTM and ANQGSEA. Between the trimmed V and J ends, which lost 1 base and 12 bases, there was a span of 10 bases. The CDR3 runs 11 residues. The CDR3 DNA reads as TGCAGCGTTGAAGGATGGGGGCGGCAGTTCTTC. Its protein is CSVEGWGRQFF.

The chain combines TRBV19 with TRBJ1-1; perhaps TRBD1 as D (5 bases). V was pared by 6 bases and J by 7 bases, with 15 bases between. CDR3 length: 13 residues. Looked up from germline, CDR1 is LNHDA and CDR2 is SQIVND (reference sequence). For the CDR3, the DNA is TGTGCCAGTAGAAAAGATCGACAGATTGAAGCTTTCTTT. It yields the protein CASRKDRQIEAFF.

The sample holds a few counts of this clone. The genes are TRBV2 and TRBJ1-3; tentative D call: TRBD1 (5 bases). The CDR3 is 15 amino acids. Germline-derived CDR1 and CDR2 are SNHLY and FYNNEI. V shed 4 bases and J shed 2 bases, with 12 bases lying between them. DNA for the CDR3: TGTGCCAGCAGTGCCACGCAGGGTACTGGAAACACCATATATTTT. Its translation is CASSATQGTGNTIYF. Complete variable domain (other parts from reference TRBV2 and TRBJ1-3): EPEVTQTPSHQVTQMGQEVILRCVPISNHLYFYWYRQILGQKVEFLVSFYNNEISEKSEIFDDQFSVERPDGSNFTLKIRSTKLEDSAMYFCASSATQGTGNTIYFGEGSWLTVV.

There are a few counts of this clone. The chain carries TRBV14 and TRBJ2-1; TRBD1 is a possible D gene (5 bases). Trimming pared 0 bases from V and 6 bases from J, leaving 12 bases between. CDR3 length equals 15 residues. Germline loops: CDR1 SGHDN, CDR2 FVKESK. Written as DNA, the CDR3 is TGTGCCAGCAGCCAAGAAATGGGGCGGTTCAATGAGCAGTTCTTC. Translated, it gives CASSQEMGRFNEQFF.

The chain uses TRBV19 and TRBJ2-7; perhaps TRBD1 as D (6 bases). The V gene lost 2 bases and the J gene lost 0 bases, with 8 bases spanning the gap. There are 14 residues in the CDR3. Germline-derived CDR1 and CDR2 are LNHDA and SQIVND (reference sequence). The CDR3 DNA sequence: TGTGCCAGTAGTATACGACAGGCCTCCTACGAGCAGTACTTC. Translating it yields CASSIRQASYEQYF.

The rearrangement joins TRBV28 to TRBJ2-7; D uncertain. CDR1 and CDR2 from the germline V gene are MDHEN and SYDVKM. V lost 3 bases to trimming and J lost 4 bases, with 7 bases between them. The CDR3 contains 12 residues. The CDR3 reads CASSFPLYEQYF. The CDR3 coding sequence is TGTGCCAGCAGTTTTCCCCTTTACGAGCAGTACTTC. Complete variable domain (other parts from reference TRBV28 and TRBJ2-7): DVKVTQSSRYLVKRTGEKVFLECVQDMDHENMFWYRQDPGLGLRLIYFSYDVKMKEKGDIPEGYSVSREKKERFSLILESASTNQTSMYLCASSFPLYEQYFGPGTRLTVT.

This chain uses TRBV6-6 with TRBJ2-7; TRBD1 matches at 7 bases. V trimming: 2 bases; J trimming: 5 bases; junction bases outside the gene matches: 0. This CDR3 region has 12 residues. Germline V gene lookup returns CDR1 MNHNY and CDR2 SVGAGI (reference sequence). Here the CDR3 reads CASSYTGDEQYF. In nucleotides, the CDR3 is TGTGCCAGCAGTTACACAGGGGACGAGCAGTACTTC.

The chain has TRBV5-4 and TRBJ1-1; D gene ambiguous. The CDR3 contains 15 residues. The germline gives CDR1 SGHNT, CDR2 YYREEE (reference sequence). V shed 0 bases and J shed 5 bases, with 14 bases lying between them. In DNA, the CDR3 is TGTGCCAGCAGCTTGGGAGACCTTTCGGGGACTGAAGCTTTCTTT. Its protein product is CASSLGDLSGTEAFF.

This clone was detected once. The chain recombines TRBV28 with TRBJ1-3; D not resolved. Per germline, CDR1 MDHEN and CDR2 SYDVKM. CDR3 length equals 16 residues. V was trimmed by 3 bases and J by 1 base, leaving 13 bases between them. The CDR3 coding sequence is TGTGCCAGCAGTTTGGAGGCCTTACTTTCTGGAAACACCATATATTTT. The encoded protein is CASSLEALLSGNTIYF. Full variable domain (outside the CDR3, taken from reference TRBV28 and TRBJ1-3): DVKVTQSSRYLVKRTGEKVFLECVQDMDHENMFWYRQDPGLGLRLIYFSYDVKMKEKGDIPEGYSVSREKKERFSLILESASTNQTSMYLCASSLEALLSGNTIYFGEGSWLTVV.

In its sample, this clone was seen once. The chain is built from TRBV2 and TRBJ1-6; 8 nucleotides line up with TRBD1. Germline lookup yields CDR1 SNHLY and CDR2 FYNNEI. J was trimmed by 10 bases and V by 5 bases; bases with no gene match: 13. The CDR3 sequence is 16 residues long. The DNA of the CDR3 is TGTGCCAGCAGTACCAGCGGCAGGGGGCTGGAGTCACCCCTCCACTTT. Its protein product is CASSTSGRGLESPLHF.

The V and J genes are TRBV5-1 and TRBJ2-5, with a weak D call TRBD2 (6 bases). Trimming left V 5 bases short and J 2 bases short, with 10 bases between. This CDR3 contains 13 residues. From germline, CDR1 is SGHRS and CDR2 YFSETQ. The chain's CDR3 is CASRLGLQETQYF. CDR3 coding DNA: TGCGCCAGCAGACTGGGACTGCAAGAGACCCAGTACTTC.

A few counts support this clone. The V call is TRBV29-1, the J call TRBJ1-5; D not certain. V shed 4 bases and J shed 3 bases, with 10 bases lying between them. The CDR3 is made up of 13 amino acids. Germline assignment: CDR1 SQVTM and CDR2 ANQGSEA. CDR3 DNA sequence: TGCAGCGTTGCCGGAGGGCTCAATCAGCCCCAGCATTTT. Translated: CSVAGGLNQPQHF.

This clone showed up just once. The CDR3 nucleotides are TGTGCCAGCAGCTTCGGGACAGGGGATACCGAGCAGTACTTC. It is translated as CASSFGTGDTEQYF. The chain carries TRBV13 and TRBJ2-7; 10 bases fit TRBD1. The CDR3 extends over 14 amino acids. CDR1 and CDR2 from the germline V gene are PRHDT and FYEKMQ (reference sequence). The ends lost 3 bases at V and 6 bases at J; junction bases unmatched: 5.

CDR3 in amino acids: CASSLEQQGNTIYF. In nucleotides, the CDR3 is TGCGCCAGCAGCTTGGAACAGCAAGGCAACACCATATATTTT. The J gene is TRBJ1-3, the V gene TRBV5-1; no clear D gene. The germline V gene has CDR1 SGHRS and CDR2 YFSETQ. V lost 0 bases, J lost 7 bases, and 11 bases lay in between. This CDR3 contains 14 residues.

The V call is TRBV19, the J call TRBJ1-6; TRBD1 aligns across 7 bases. The germline gives CDR1 LNHDA, CDR2 SQIVND (reference sequence). V was pared by 3 bases and J by 8 bases, with 4 bases of the junction left unmatched. The CDR3 is 14 amino acids. The CDR3 region is CASSIRDSDSPLHF. In DNA form, the CDR3 reads TGTGCCAGTAGTATCCGGGACAGTGATTCACCCCTCCACTTT.

The chain employs TRBV28 and TRBJ1-6; 9 bases are a match to TRBD1. Trimming cost V 7 bases and J 10 bases; bases outside gene matches: 11. The CDR3 is 15 residues long. Per germline, CDR1 MDHEN and CDR2 SYDVKM. The CDR3 is CASITGGAGSSPLHF. CDR3 bases: TGTGCCAGCATAACAGGGGGCGCGGGTTCGTCACCCCTCCACTTT.

The gene calls are TRBV28 and TRBJ1-1; 7 bases line up with TRBD1. J was trimmed by 3 bases and V by 6 bases; bases with no gene match: 4. The CDR3 length is 13 residues. From germline, CDR1 is MDHEN and CDR2 SYDVKM. CDR3 sequence (DNA): TGTGCCAGCAGAGAGCAGGGGGACACTGAAGCTTTCTTT. The encoded protein is CASREQGDTEAFF.

This clone showed up just a few times. The rearrangement uses TRBV19 and TRBJ2-7, with a weak D call TRBD1 (5 bases). This CDR3 spans 15 amino acids. The V gene lost 6 bases and the J gene lost 2 bases, with 17 bases spanning the gap. The V gene's germline CDR1 is LNHDA and CDR2 SQIVND (reference sequence). The CDR3 is CASRETGHGTYEQYF. The CDR3, as DNA: TGTGCCAGTAGAGAAACAGGTCACGGTACCTACGAGCAGTACTTC.

The CDR3 DNA sequence: TGTGCCAGTAGTCCGGGACTTTCGAACACTGAAGCTTTCTTT. Translation: CASSPGLSNTEAFF. The chain carries TRBV19 and TRBJ1-1; a weak D match, TRBD1 (5 bases). The CDR3 loop spans 14 amino acids. CDR1 and CDR2 from the germline V gene are LNHDA and SQIVND (reference sequence). The V end lost 5 bases, the J end lost 1 base, and 11 bases lay between the germline ends.

The chain has TRBV7-9 and TRBJ1-1, with D possibly matching TRBD1 (5 bases). The CDR3 runs to 16 residues. Germline V gene sequence: CDR1 SEHNR, CDR2 FQNEAQ (reference sequence). Trimming removed 4 bases at V and 3 bases at J, with 18 bases between. The CDR3 spells CASSYTGLGWDTEAFF. The CDR3 DNA is TGTGCCAGCAGCTATACAGGATTGGGCTGGGACACTGAAGCTTTCTTT.